This note documents a single T cell receptor beta chain sequence. This clone was observed a single time. The specificity of this receptor is unknown. Qualities for individual bases were not recorded, and no much larger clone is one base off. This specimen belongs to a study of T cell clones after liver transplantation (dated by TCRdb to about 2019). With regard to the full study: The samples were obtained from ITN030ST, a randomized trial that attempted immunosuppression withdrawal within 2 years after liver transplantation. Donor-reactive T cell clones were identified by TCRbeta sequencing following a pre-transplant mixed lymphocyte reaction and were subsequently tracked in post-transplant blood. Blood samples were collected pre-transplant, pre-randomization before withdrawal, and post-randomization after either full withdrawal or failed withdrawal. The subjects received no induction therapy and were kept on standard immunosuppression until randomization at 12-24 months post-transplant. As an antigen-independent comparator for the donor-reactive sequences, third party-reactive TCRbeta sequences from pre-transplant MLRs were identified as well. Tolerance was defined as complete withdrawal of immunosuppression for at least one year without a rise in liver enzymes beyond twice the upper limit of normal. The study cohort included 8 liver transplant recipients, of whom 3 were classified as tolerant and 5 as non-tolerant. Of the eight recipients, a few were HCV-positive, while the remaining recipients had been transplanted for non-autoimmune, non-viral indications. What the research found in general, with its limitations: Once repertoire turnover was taken into account, donor-reactive detection showed a significant reduction for CD4 in 7 of 8 subjects and for CD8 in 8 of 8. In a couple of subjects, low numbers of available donor cells limited the measurable donor-reactive repertoire. The conclusions were considered preliminary, being limited by small, heterogeneous patient numbers and non-standardized post-transplant time points. The decline in donor-reactive sequences exceeded the decline in third party-reactive sequences, suggesting partial antigen-specific deletion that was unrelated to withdrawal success. Because no allograft tissue specimens were available, donor-reactive T cells may have migrated into the graft instead of being deleted. A significant post-transplant decrease in circulating donor-reactive CD4 TCRbeta sequences was observed in 5 of 8 subjects, irrespective of tolerance or HCV status.

Using immunoSEQ, frozen genomic DNA was subjected to high-throughput TCRbeta CDR3 sequencing, a process that included PCR amplification, mapping, bias correction and internal controls. From the authors' description of their analysis: Only productive rearrangements were retained, and each unique TCRbeta sequence was defined by its CDR3 nucleotide sequence together with its V and J gene. For classification of a sequence as donor-reactive, at least 5-fold expansion in CFSE-low cells relative to unstimulated pre-transplant cells and a frequency of at least 0.01% were required. Minimum frequency thresholds were set for each subject based on the unstimulated sample with the lowest template count, ensuring at least 90% detection power. Repertoire turnover was measured by Jensen-Shannon divergence between the top 1000 TCRbeta sequences post- and pre-transplant. Changes in detection of donor-reactive sequences were assessed with two-sided Fisher's exact tests. TCRdb retrieved this table from immuneACCESS and kept in-frame rearrangements only. Not all clones are present; in checked studies, unresolved V genes account for under half, and no reason is known for the remainder. The V and J calls and clone size come from that table; D and trimming were worked out from the DNA. Within this sample are some 110,000 clones, with more than 75% of them counted one time only. The ten largest clones represent around 0.97% of the sample.

This specimen's time point label, interpreted: pre-transplant. Unstimulated PBMCs, after thawing, were stained for CD3, CD4 and CD8 and then FACS-sorted into CD3+CD4+ and CD3+CD8+ populations. Each of the 8 studied subjects was randomized to immunosuppression withdrawal. The Qiagen DNeasy Blood and Tissue Kit was used for isolation of genomic DNA. From its cysteine to its phenylalanine, the CDR3 spans 12 amino acids. The retained sequence is limited to the CDR3, 36 bases, with the frame set at the first base. Between the V and J ends, shortened by 2 bases and 11 bases respectively, the junction contains 13 bases. Reading the germline V gene gives CDR1 SQVTM and CDR2 ANQGSEA.

The rearranged segments are TRBV29-1 and TRBJ2-1, with TRBD1 perhaps the D gene, on 6 matching bases. This material consisted of CD4+ T cells from blood, taken before liver transplant. This TCR was recovered from a human donor who received a liver transplant. The CDR3 reads as follows: CSVEIGQSQQFF. DNA sequence: TGCAGCGTTGAAATCGGACAGTCACAGCAGTTCTTC.